These T cell receptor beta chains were read from a single sample in a study of cytomegalovirus exposure and HLA in healthy donors. Only in-frame clones appear in the TCRdb table, and some are missing; sequencing was by immunoSEQ multiplex PCR. The sample lists under 150,000 clones, 60% to 80% occurring once. What was sequenced was PBMCs. The receptors were gathered from a young woman in good health and CMV-seronegative. The CDR3 runs from the conserved cysteine through the conserved F or W. The order of the fields is D gene, V gene, J gene, clone size, CDR3 protein, CDR3 DNA. A D gene is named only where the DNA matches it firmly. Size values are once, few and many counts, or a class for expanded clones, and some rows have none.

TRBD1	TRBV7-9	TRBJ1-3	-	CASSPQGASGNTIYF	TGTGCCAGCAGCCCACAGGGGGCCTCTGGAAACACCATATATTTT
TRBD1	TRBV9	TRBJ1-2	once	CASSFGQGNYGYTF	TGTGCCAGCAGCTTCGGACAGGGGAACTATGGCTACACCTTC
TRBD1	TRBV5-1	TRBJ2-1	-	CASSLSGQGVDEQFF	TGCGCCAGCAGCTTGTCGGGACAGGGGGTCGATGAGCAGTTCTTC
-	TRBV5-4	TRBJ2-3	few	CASTPPGDTQYF	TGTGCCAGCACCCCCCCGGGGGATACGCAGTATTTT
-	TRBV7-3	TRBJ1-2	-	CASRKRYGDGYTF	TGTGCCAGCAGAAAGAGGTACGGGGATGGCTACACCTTC
-	TRBV4-1	TRBJ1-3	-	CASSQTTGSGNTIYF	TGCGCCAGCAGCCAAACTACAGGGTCGGGAAACACCATATATTTT
-	TRBV19	TRBJ1-2	-	CASRKRLGKGESGYTF	TGTGCCAGTAGGAAGCGCCTCGGGAAGGGAGAGAGTGGCTACACCTTC
-	TRBV11-2	TRBJ1-1	-	CASSVSGHASTEAFF	TGTGCCAGCAGCGTCTCGGGACACGCCAGCACTGAAGCTTTCTTT
-	TRBV19	TRBJ2-7	-	CASSSGDSSYEQYF	TGTGCCAGTAGTAGCGGGGATAGTTCCTACGAGCAGTACTTC
-	TRBV21-1	TRBJ1-5	-	CASSKGGQGADNQPQHF	TGTGCCAGCAGCAAAGGGGGACAGGGGGCCGATAATCAGCCCCAGCATTTT
TRBD2	TRBV27	TRBJ2-3	-	CASSLGLAGGFSTDTQYF	TGTGCCAGCAGTTTAGGACTAGCGGGGGGGTTTAGCACAGATACGCAGTATTTT
TRBD1	TRBV6-1	TRBJ1-2	few	CASSGQGPYGYTF	TGTGCCAGCAGTGGACAGGGCCCCTATGGCTACACCTTC
TRBD1	TRBV4-1	TRBJ1-4	-	CASSQSSSLDRGEEKLFF	TGCGCCAGCAGCCAATCCTCAAGTTTGGACAGGGGGGAAGAAAAACTGTTTTTT
TRBD2	TRBV7-8	TRBJ2-1	-	CASSLRVAGGPYNEQFF	TGTGCCAGCAGCTTGCGGGTAGCGGGGGGGCCTTACAATGAGCAGTTCTTC
TRBD2	TRBV10-2	TRBJ2-1	-	CASKTSGGAVEQFF	TGCGCCAGCAAGACTAGCGGGGGGGCAGTGGAGCAGTTCTTC
-	TRBV4-3	TRBJ2-3	-	CASSQDPGLTDTQYF	TGCGCCAGCAGCCAAGATCCAGGGTTAACGGATACGCAGTATTTT
-	TRBV15	TRBJ1-1	-	CATSRAGGLGDTEAFF	TGTGCCACCAGCAGAGCGGGGGGGTTAGGCGACACTGAAGCTTTCTTT
TRBD1	TRBV7-3	TRBJ1-2	-	CASSPTGGGGYTF	TGTGCCAGCAGCCCAACAGGGGGCGGCGGCTACACCTTC
-	TRBV11-2	TRBJ2-2	-	CASSLVVASTGELFF	TGTGCCAGCAGCTTAGTGGTAGCGAGCACCGGGGAGCTGTTTTTT
-	TRBV11-2	TRBJ1-1	-	CASSSRSNTEAFF	TGTGCCAGCAGCTCCAGATCGAACACTGAAGCTTTCTTT
-	TRBV5-1	TRBJ1-2	-	CASSLVGERGYTF	TGCGCCAGCAGCTTGGTCGGGGAGCGGGGCTACACCTTC
TRBD1	TRBV19	TRBJ2-7	-	CASSIDREHYEQYF	TGTGCCAGTAGTATTGACAGGGAGCACTACGAGCAGTACTTC
TRBD2	TRBV5-1	TRBJ2-7	-	CASSPGLAGGSEQYF	TGCGCCAGCAGCCCCGGACTAGCGGGGGGTAGCGAGCAGTACTTC
TRBD2	TRBV5-1	TRBJ2-1	-	CASSSLAGGNEQFF	TGCGCCAGCAGCTCTCTAGCGGGGGGAAATGAGCAGTTCTTC
-	TRBV7-8	TRBJ1-1	-	CASSPGVMNTEAFF	TGTGCCAGCAGCCCAGGGGTGATGAACACTGAAGCTTTCTTT
TRBD2	TRBV9	TRBJ2-7	-	CASSVVGDYYEQYF	TGTGCCAGCAGCGTAGTGGGGGACTACTACGAGCAGTACTTC
-	TRBV5-8	TRBJ1-5	-	CASSFYREGGQPQHF	TGTGCCAGCAGCTTCTACAGGGAGGGTGGTCAGCCCCAGCATTTT
-	TRBV7-2	TRBJ1-1	-	CASSPLTTEAFF	TGTGCCAGCAGTCCCCTGACTACTGAAGCTTTCTTT
TRBD1	TRBV5-5	TRBJ1-2	-	CASSLSGQGALGYTF	TGTGCCAGCAGCTTGTCTGGACAGGGGGCGTTAGGCTACACCTTC
-	TRBV6-6	TRBJ1-6	-	CASNRVNSPLHF	TGTGCCAGCAACAGGGTTAATTCACCCCTCCACTTT
TRBD2	TRBV5-4	TRBJ2-5	-	CASSSYSGGPGETQYF	TGTGCCAGCAGCTCTTATAGCGGGGGGCCGGGGGAGACCCAGTACTTC
TRBD1	TRBV10-3	TRBJ1-6	few	CAISGTDDSPLHF	TGTGCCATCTCCGGGACAGATGATTCACCCCTCCACTTT
-	TRBV15	TRBJ1-1	-	CATSGNTNTEAFF	TGTGCCACCAGCGGCAATACGAACACTGAAGCTTTCTTT
TRBD1	TRBV6-5	TRBJ2-7	-	CASSQDRGRSYEQYF	TGTGCCAGCAGTCAGGACAGGGGGAGGTCCTACGAGCAGTACTTC
TRBD1	TRBV5-1	TRBJ1-6	-	CASSLTASQGGSNSPLHF	TGCGCCAGCAGCTTGACGGCCTCACAGGGGGGTAGTAATTCACCCCTCCACTTT
-	TRBV9	TRBJ1-6	-	CASSGGGSYNSPLHF	TGTGCCAGCAGCGGGGGGGGTTCCTATAATTCACCCCTCCACTTT
-	TRBV7-2	TRBJ2-3	few	CASSLRRGTDTQYF	TGTGCCAGCAGCTTGAGGCGGGGCACAGATACGCAGTATTTT
-	TRBV29-1	TRBJ1-1	-	CSVEKGRSTEAFF	TGCAGCGTTGAAAAGGGGAGGAGCACTGAAGCTTTCTTT
-	TRBV19	TRBJ2-7	-	CASSDTGPNGQYF	TGTGCCAGTAGTGACACAGGCCCTAACGGGCAGTACTTC
-	TRBV27	TRBJ1-5	-	CASSLDRVGPQHF	TGTGCCAGCAGTTTAGACAGAGTAGGGCCCCAGCATTTT